The T cell receptor (beta chain) under discussion was sequenced for a study of neurological immune-mediated disorders. Overall study results and limits: Expanded clones shared no identical CDR3 amino acid sequences across subjects, which suggested private TCR-beta repertoires in all groups. Multiple sclerosis, the disease with the least TCR clonal expansion, fell below healthy controls, whereas HTLV-1-associated myelopathy showed the most.

Each TCR transcript was tagged with a 10-nucleotide random UMI during 5'RACE. A single run covered 15-18 subjects with over 190 million TCR-beta sequences. TCRdb reanalysed the 5' RACE reads using MiXCR and keeps one entry per CDR3 protein. The table has more than 75,000 distinct CDR3 sequences, approximately 10% seen once. Trimming took 4 bases from V and 5 from J; bases not matched to a gene: 14. CDR3 length: 17 amino acids. Germline lookup yields CDR1 SGHRS and CDR2 YFSETQ. Many counts were recorded for this clonotype. Its antigen is not known. The sequencing input was PBMCs. The chain links TRBV5-1 to TRBJ2-7, with 11 nucleotides matching TRBD2. This sequence was found in a man aged 35-49 years in good health. The CDR3 nucleotides read TGCGCCAGCAGCCCCGGTAGCGGGGGGGCCTCAGTCCACGAGCAGTACTTC. Translation gives CASSPGSGGASVHEQYF.